A single sample gave rise to the 26 T cell receptor beta chains below, sequenced in a study of T-cell reconstitution after alpha-beta-depleted transplantation in children. The authors prepared the TCRbeta library with unique molecular identifiers. One entry per CDR3 protein, called by TCRdb with MiXCR from the PCR reads. Here the sample spans roughly 220,000 distinct CDR3 sequences, approximately 9.9% being singletons. Sequences were derived from PBMCs from the stem cell graft donor, sampled from the stem cell graft. The receptor source for this set is a human donor who donated a stem cell graft to a child with SCID.

This clonotype was counted at least ten times. This chain joins TRBV25-1 and TRBJ2-6, with D possibly TRBD2 on 5 matching bases. Trimming shortened V by 6 bases and J by 4 bases, and 16 bases separated the two germline ends. Germline V gene data show CDR1 as MGHDK and CDR2 as SYGVNS. The CDR3 has 16 residues. CDR3 DNA sequence: TGTGCCAGCAGCAAAAGCGGCCTGCTGGGGGCCAACGTCCTGACTTTC. Its translation: CASSKSGLLGANVLTF.

The V gene is TRBV9, the J gene TRBJ1-1, with D possibly being TRBD1 (5 bases). V was trimmed by 4 bases and J by 0 bases, leaving 10 bases between them. The CDR3 extends over 14 amino acids. Germline CDR1 SGDLS, CDR2 YYNGEE. The chain's CDR3 is CASSQGTLNTEAFF. In nucleotides, the CDR3 is TGTGCCAGCAGCCAAGGGACCCTGAACACTGAAGCTTTCTTT.

This clonotype was seen repeatedly, ten times or more. The chain couples TRBV20-1 to TRBJ2-3; 13 bases fit TRBD2. The CDR3 extends over 16 amino acids. Germline CDR1 and CDR2: DFQATT and SNEGSKA (reference sequence). Trimming cost V 5 bases and J 3 bases; bases outside gene matches: 8. The CDR3 protein is CSAGTSGVLGTDTQYF. CDR3 DNA: TGCAGTGCTGGGACTAGCGGGGTCCTAGGGACAGATACGCAGTATTTT.

This clonotype has ten or more counts. The V and J genes are TRBV7-3 and TRBJ2-1; D is possibly TRBD1 (6 bases). CDR1 SGHTA and CDR2 FQGTGA come from the germline V gene. V was shortened by 5 bases and J by 4 bases, with 24 bases between the two germline ends. The CDR3 is 18 amino acids. The CDR3 nucleotides read TGTGCCAGCAGCCCCCGCAGGGGTTCGCGCCCCTCTTACAATGAGCAGTTCTTC. Its protein is CASSPRRGSRPSYNEQFF.

Ten or more counts support this clonotype. This sequence joins TRBV7-2 and TRBJ2-5, with D uncertain. Looked up from germline, CDR1 is SGHTA and CDR2 is FQGNSA. This CDR3 is 16 amino acids long. V was shortened by 1 base and J by 4 bases, with 16 bases between the two germline ends. The CDR3 DNA is TGTGCCAGCAGCTTAGTCACTACCAGACGGCCAGAGACCCAGTACTTC. Its protein product is CASSLVTTRRPETQYF. The complete variable domain, with remaining parts taken from reference TRBV7-2 and TRBJ2-5, reads GAGVSQSPSNKVTEKGKDVELRCDPISGHTALYWYRQSLGQGLEFLIYFQGNSAPDKSGLPSDRFSAERTGGSVSTLTIQRTQQEDSAVYLCASSLVTTRRPETQYFGPGTRLLVL.

This clonotype has more than one count but fewer than ten. A much larger clone sits a single nucleotide away, making a read error possible. The J gene is TRBJ1-2, the V gene TRBV20-1; 8 bases line up with TRBD1. The CDR3 length is 12 residues. CDR1 is DFQATT and CDR2 is SNEGSKA in the germline V gene (reference sequence). The CDR3 bases are TGCGGTGCTAGGGGACAGGCCTATGGCTACACCTTC. It is translated as CGARGQAYGYTF.

This clonotype has a count of ten or more. J is TRBJ1-6 and V is TRBV28; no firm D call. V shed 2 bases and J shed 6 bases, with 11 bases lying between them. This CDR3 has 15 amino acids. Germline V gene data show CDR1 as MDHEN and CDR2 as SYDVKM. As DNA, the CDR3 is TGTGCCAGCAGTTTAAACGGTCGGGGTAATTCACCCCTCCACTTT. Amino acid sequence: CASSLNGRGNSPLHF.

There are many counts of this clonotype. The chain uses TRBV3-1 and TRBJ2-5; D call uncertain. V was pared by 1 base and J by 2 bases, with 8 bases between. Germline V gene lookup returns CDR1 LGHDT and CDR2 YNNKEL (reference sequence). The CDR3 runs to 14 residues. The CDR3, as DNA: TGTGCCAGCAGCCAAGCCCCCACTCAAGAGACCCAGTACTTC. Amino acid sequence: CASSQAPTQETQYF.

This clonotype was counted many times. J is TRBJ2-3 and V is TRBV7-2, with 7 bases matching TRBD2. CDR1 and CDR2 (germline): SGHTA, FQGNSA. V trimming: 2 bases; J trimming: 8 bases; junction bases outside the gene matches: 13. The CDR3 has 16 residues. DNA of the CDR3: TGTGCCAGCAGCTTAAGACTAGCAGGCAATGAGGGTACGCAGTATTTT. This codes for CASSLRLAGNEGTQYF.

In its sample, this clonotype was seen many times. The chain links TRBV15 to TRBJ1-2; possible D gene TRBD1, 6 bases. Germline V gives CDR1 LNHNV, CDR2 YYDKDF (reference sequence). The CDR3 is 15 residues long. The V end was cut by 2 bases, the J end by 4 bases, with 14 bases between. The CDR3 DNA follows: TGTGCCACCAGCAGATCTGCCGGCAGGGGCTATGGCTACACCTTC. Protein product: CATSRSAGRGYGYTF.

This clonotype was detected ten times or more. The rearrangement joins TRBV28 to TRBJ2-3, with 11 bases lining up with TRBD2. In germline, CDR1 is MDHEN, CDR2 SYDVKM. The CDR3 sequence is 18 residues long. V shed 5 bases and J 2 bases; nucleotides not matched to a gene: 12. This CDR3 reads CASSLEPGTSGDTDTQYF. CDR3 coding DNA: TGTGCCAGCAGTCTTGAACCGGGGACTAGCGGAGACACAGATACGCAGTATTTT.

This clonotype was found many times. The chain is built from TRBV4-1 and TRBJ2-1, with D perhaps TRBD1 (5 bases). CDR1 is MGHRA, CDR2 YSYEKL, per germline. The CDR3 is 17 amino acids. Trimming stripped 1 base from V and 3 bases from J, with 16 bases between. The CDR3 loop is CASSQVGAGWGYNEQFF. The CDR3 DNA is TGCGCCAGCAGCCAAGTAGGGGCAGGCTGGGGCTACAATGAGCAGTTCTTC.

This clonotype was counted at least ten times. The genes are TRBV14 and TRBJ1-6; D is undetermined. The CDR3 covers 16 residues. CDR1 is SGHDN and CDR2 is FVKESK in the germline V gene. Between the trimmed V and J ends, which lost 0 bases and 8 bases, there was a span of 14 bases. This chain's CDR3 is CASSQDREGLDSPLHF. The CDR3 DNA reads TGTGCCAGCAGCCAAGATCGTGAGGGCCTGGATTCACCCCTCCACTTT.

The sample holds many counts of this clonotype. The gene calls are TRBV5-5 and TRBJ1-6; D ambiguous. The CDR3 extends over 15 amino acids. Germline assignment: CDR1 SGHKS and CDR2 YYEKEE (reference sequence). V lost 1 base to trimming and J lost 7 bases, with 12 bases between them. CDR3: CASSLNSLSNSPLHF. The CDR3 DNA reads TGTGCCAGCAGCTTGAACAGTCTATCCAATTCACCCCTCCACTTT.

The sample holds many counts of this clonotype. This sequence joins TRBV3-1 and TRBJ2-5; 7 positions match TRBD2. The CDR3 is made up of 17 amino acids. V was pared by 1 base and J by 5 bases, with 13 bases of the junction left unmatched. Germline-derived CDR1 and CDR2 are LGHDT and YNNKEL (reference sequence). As DNA, the CDR3 is TGTGCCAGCAGCCAAGTAAGAGGGAGGGCATTCGCCGAGACCCAGTACTTC. This encodes CASSQVRGRAFAETQYF.

The chain joins TRBV28 to TRBJ2-5; unclear D gene. Trimming removed 9 bases at V and 4 bases at J, with 18 bases between. CDR3 length equals 14 residues. CDR1 is MDHEN, CDR2 SYDVKM, per germline. CDR3 residues: CARSLVSSRETQYF. CDR3 DNA sequence: TGTGCCAGGAGCCTCGTATCTAGTAGAGAGACCCAGTACTTC.

This clonotype was observed many times. The rearrangement joins TRBV7-8 to TRBJ1-5; D is undetermined. The CDR3 covers 14 residues. Germline V gene lookup returns CDR1 SGHVS and CDR2 FQNEAQ. The V end lost 3 bases, the J end lost 2 bases, and 8 bases lay between the germline ends. This CDR3 reads CASSLWLGNQPQHF. The CDR3 bases are TGTGCCAGCAGCTTGTGGTTAGGCAATCAGCCCCAGCATTTT.

In its sample, this clonotype was seen many times. The chain recombines TRBV6-1 with TRBJ2-3; weak D call: TRBD1 (5 bases). V gave up 3 bases and J gave up 3 bases, with 7 bases separating them. This CDR3 is 13 amino acids long. CDR1 is MNHNS, CDR2 SASEGT, per germline. CDR3 in DNA: TGTGCCAGCAGTGAGCCAGGGACAGATACGCAGTATTTT. Translation: CASSEPGTDTQYF.

The table lists this clonotype with a few counts. This rearrangement joins TRBV7-8 to TRBJ2-3, with D tentatively TRBD1 or TRBD2 (5 bases each). The V end was cut by 4 bases, the J end by 5 bases, with 13 bases between. The germline CDR1 and CDR2 sequences are SGHVS and FQNEAQ. The CDR3 runs to 14 residues. The CDR3 coding sequence is TGTGCCAGCAGCTGGGGGTCTATGGGAGATACGCAGTATTTT. Its protein is CASSWGSMGDTQYF.

V gene TRBV12-3 or TRBV12-4 combines with J gene TRBJ2-3, with TRBD2 matching over 8 bases. Losses at the gene ends were 7 bases for V and 0 bases for J; bases not matched to a gene: 3. There are 14 residues in the CDR3. This CDR3 is CASKAGASTDTQYF. The CDR3 nucleotides are TGTGCCAGCAAAGCGGGGGCTAGCACAGATACGCAGTATTTT.

This clonotype was observed at least ten times. The chain has TRBV12-3 or TRBV12-4 and TRBJ2-3; D gene uncertain. Deletions cut 0 bases from V and 5 bases from J, with 9 bases between. This CDR3 contains 14 residues. CDR3 protein: CASSLAGPRDTQYF. The CDR3 DNA is TGTGCCAGCAGTTTAGCCGGCCCCCGAGATACGCAGTATTTT.

This clonotype has a count of ten or more. V gene TRBV5-1 combines with J gene TRBJ2-7; D might be TRBD1 (5 bases). Trimming took 1 base from V and 2 from J, leaving 10 bases between them. The CDR3 has 14 residues. Germline CDR1 and CDR2: SGHRS and YFSETQ. This CDR3 reads CASSLISGPYEQYF. In DNA, the CDR3 is TGCGCCAGCAGCTTGATTTCAGGGCCCTACGAGCAGTACTTC. The full variable domain, rest sourced from reference TRBV5-1 and TRBJ2-7, is KAGVTQTPRYLIKTRGQQVTLSCSPISGHRSVSWYQQTPGQGLQFLFEYFSETQRNKGNFPGRFSGRQFSNSRSEMNVSTLELGDSALYLCASSLISGPYEQYFGPGTRLTVT.

This clonotype appeared many times. The chain employs TRBV20-1 and TRBJ2-1; 14 nucleotides line up with TRBD2. Germline V CDR1 and CDR2: DFQATT, SNEGSKA (reference sequence). CDR3 length: 16 residues. With 5 bases clipped from V and 1 base from J, the junction kept 4 bases outside the gene matches. CDR3 sequence reads: CSALTSGGGSYNEQFF. The DNA of the CDR3 is TGCAGTGCTTTGACTAGCGGGGGGGGATCCTACAATGAGCAGTTCTTC.

This clonotype has at least ten counts. The chain carries TRBV5-1 and TRBJ2-5; 8 bases map to TRBD2. This CDR3 is built from 14 residues. Germline assignment: CDR1 SGHRS and CDR2 YFSETQ. V dropped 3 bases and J dropped 4; count of bases not matched to a gene: 5. The CDR3 sequence is CASSSTSGGETQYF. CDR3 bases: TGCGCCAGCAGCTCTACGAGCGGGGGAGAGACCCAGTACTTC.

CDR3 DNA sequence: TGCGCCAGCAGTGAGACTAGCGGGGAGGGAGAGACCCAGTACTTC. It translates to CASSETSGEGETQYF. The genes are TRBV10-2 and TRBJ2-5, with TRBD2 matching over 10 bases. After removal of 2 bases from V and 4 bases from J, the junction contained 4 bases not matched to a gene. Germline values: CDR1 WSHSY, CDR2 SAAADI. The CDR3 is 15 residues long.

Of note for this clonotype: A much larger clone differs from this one at a single base, so this may be a read error. The chain links TRBV10-2 to TRBJ1-5; no definite D call. The CDR3 is 14 amino acids. Per germline, CDR1 WSHSY and CDR2 SAAADI. Trimming pared 7 bases from V and 2 bases from J, leaving 12 bases between. The chain's CDR3 is CASNSGWGNQPQHF. CDR3 in DNA: TGCGCCAGCAATTCGGGTTGGGGCAATCAGCCCCAGCATTTT.